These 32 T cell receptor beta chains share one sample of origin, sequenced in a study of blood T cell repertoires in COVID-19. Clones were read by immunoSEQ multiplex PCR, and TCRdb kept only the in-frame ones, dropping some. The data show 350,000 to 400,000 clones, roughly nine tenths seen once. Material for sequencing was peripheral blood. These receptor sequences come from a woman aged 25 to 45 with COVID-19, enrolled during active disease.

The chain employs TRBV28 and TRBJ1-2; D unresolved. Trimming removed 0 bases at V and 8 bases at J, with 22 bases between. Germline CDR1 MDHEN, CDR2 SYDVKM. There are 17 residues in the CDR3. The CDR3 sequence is CASSLWSDTPLPLGYTF. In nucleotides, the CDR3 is TGTGCCAGCAGTTTATGGTCAGATACCCCCCTGCCTTTGGGCTACACCTTC.

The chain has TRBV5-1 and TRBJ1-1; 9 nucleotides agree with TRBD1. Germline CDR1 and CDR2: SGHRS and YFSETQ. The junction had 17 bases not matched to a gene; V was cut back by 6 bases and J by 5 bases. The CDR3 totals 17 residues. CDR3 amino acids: CASTEVGTGWSRTEAFF. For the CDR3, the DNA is TGCGCCAGCACCGAGGTCGGGACAGGGTGGTCAAGGACTGAAGCTTTCTTT.

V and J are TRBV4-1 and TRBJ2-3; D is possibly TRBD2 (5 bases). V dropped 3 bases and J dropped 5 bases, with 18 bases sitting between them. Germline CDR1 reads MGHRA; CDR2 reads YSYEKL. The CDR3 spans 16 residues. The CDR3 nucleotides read TGCGCCAGCAGCCAGGGCCGACGCCTTGGGAGAGATACGCAGTATTTT. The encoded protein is CASSQGRRLGRDTQYF.

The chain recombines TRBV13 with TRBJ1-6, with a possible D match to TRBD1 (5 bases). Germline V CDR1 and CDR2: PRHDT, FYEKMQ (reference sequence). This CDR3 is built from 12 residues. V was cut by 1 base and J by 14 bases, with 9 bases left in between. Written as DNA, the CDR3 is TGTGCCAGCAGCTTAGTGGCGGGGGCCCTCCACTTT. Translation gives CASSLVAGALHF.

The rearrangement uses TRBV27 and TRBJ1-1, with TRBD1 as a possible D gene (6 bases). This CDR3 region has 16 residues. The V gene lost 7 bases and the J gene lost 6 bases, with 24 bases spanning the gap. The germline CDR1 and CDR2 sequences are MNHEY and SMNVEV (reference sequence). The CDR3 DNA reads TGTGCCAGCATGGGGCAGGGGACCCTCCCATGGGCTGAAGCTTTCTTT. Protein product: CASMGQGTLPWAEAFF.

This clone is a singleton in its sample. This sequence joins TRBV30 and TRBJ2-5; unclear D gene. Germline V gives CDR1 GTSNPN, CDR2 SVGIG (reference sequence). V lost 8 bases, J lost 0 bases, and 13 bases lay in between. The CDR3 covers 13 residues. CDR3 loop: CAGSPLYQETQYF. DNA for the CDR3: TGTGCCGGCTCCCCCCTGTACCAAGAGACCCAGTACTTC. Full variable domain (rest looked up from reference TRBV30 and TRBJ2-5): SQTIHQWPATLVQPVGSPLSLECTVEGTSNPNLYWYRQAAGRGLQLLFYSVGIGQISSEVPQNLSASRPQDRQFILSSKKLLLSDSGFYLCAGSPLYQETQYFGPGTRLLVL.

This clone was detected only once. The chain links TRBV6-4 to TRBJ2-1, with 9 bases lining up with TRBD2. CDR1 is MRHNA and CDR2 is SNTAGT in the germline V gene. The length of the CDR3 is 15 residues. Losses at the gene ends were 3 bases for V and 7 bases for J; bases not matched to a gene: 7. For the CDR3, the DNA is TGTGCCAGCAGTGAATCGGCTAGCGGGATGAATGAGCAGTTCTTC. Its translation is CASSESASGMNEQFF.

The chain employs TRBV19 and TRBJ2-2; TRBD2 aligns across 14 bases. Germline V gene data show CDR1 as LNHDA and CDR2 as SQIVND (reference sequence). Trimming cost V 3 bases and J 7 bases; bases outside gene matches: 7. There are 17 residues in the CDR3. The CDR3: CASSMTAGLAGGGELFF. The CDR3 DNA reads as TGTGCCAGTAGTATGACGGCAGGACTAGCGGGAGGCGGGGAGCTGTTTTTT.

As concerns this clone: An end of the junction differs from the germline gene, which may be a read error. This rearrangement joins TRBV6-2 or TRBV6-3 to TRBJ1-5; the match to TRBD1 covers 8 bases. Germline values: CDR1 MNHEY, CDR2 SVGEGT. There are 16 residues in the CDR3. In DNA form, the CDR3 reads TGTGCCAGCAGCCTTACGACAGGGGTCAGCACTCAGCCCCAGCATTTT. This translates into CASSLTTGVSTQPQHF.

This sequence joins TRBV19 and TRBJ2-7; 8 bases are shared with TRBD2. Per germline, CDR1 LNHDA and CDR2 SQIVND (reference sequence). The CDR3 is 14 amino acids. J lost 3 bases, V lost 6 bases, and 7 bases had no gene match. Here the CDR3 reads CASSPGGARYEQYF. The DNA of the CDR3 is TGTGCCAGTAGCCCCGGGGGGGCCCGCTACGAGCAGTACTTC.

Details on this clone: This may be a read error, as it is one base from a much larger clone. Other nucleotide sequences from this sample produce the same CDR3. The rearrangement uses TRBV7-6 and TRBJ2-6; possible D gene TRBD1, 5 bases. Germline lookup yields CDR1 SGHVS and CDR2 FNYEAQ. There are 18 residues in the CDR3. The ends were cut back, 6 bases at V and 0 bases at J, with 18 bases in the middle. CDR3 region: CASSLNPPQGSGANVLTF. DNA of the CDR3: TGTGCCAGCAGTTTAAACCCCCCCCAGGGCTCTGGGGCCAACGTCCTGACTTTC. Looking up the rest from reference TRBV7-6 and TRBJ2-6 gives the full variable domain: GAGVSQSPRYKVTKRGQDVALRCDPISGHVSLYWYRQALGQGPEFLTYFNYEAQQDKSGLPNDRFSAERPEGSISTLTIQRTEQRDSAMYRCASSLNPPQGSGANVLTFGAGSRLTVL.

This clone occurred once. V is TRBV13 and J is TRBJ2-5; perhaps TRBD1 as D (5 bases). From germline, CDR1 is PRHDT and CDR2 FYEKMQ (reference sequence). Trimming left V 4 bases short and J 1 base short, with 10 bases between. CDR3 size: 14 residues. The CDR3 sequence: CASSSPDSQETQYF. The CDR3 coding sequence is TGTGCCAGCAGCTCCCCCGACAGCCAAGAGACCCAGTACTTC. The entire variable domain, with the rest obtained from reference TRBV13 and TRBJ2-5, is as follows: AAGVIQSPRHLIKEKRETATLKCYPIPRHDTVYWYQQGPGQDPQFLISFYEKMQSDKGSIPDRFSAQQFSDYHSELNMSSLELGDSALYFCASSSPDSQETQYFGPGTRLLVL.

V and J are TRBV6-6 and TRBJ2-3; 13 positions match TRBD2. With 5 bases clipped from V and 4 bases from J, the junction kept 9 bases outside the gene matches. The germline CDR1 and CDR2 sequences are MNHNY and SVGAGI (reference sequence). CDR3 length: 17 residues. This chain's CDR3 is CASSPLRTSGGADTQYF. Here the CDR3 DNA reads TGTGCCAGCAGTCCCCTCCGAACTAGCGGGGGGGCAGATACGCAGTATTTT.

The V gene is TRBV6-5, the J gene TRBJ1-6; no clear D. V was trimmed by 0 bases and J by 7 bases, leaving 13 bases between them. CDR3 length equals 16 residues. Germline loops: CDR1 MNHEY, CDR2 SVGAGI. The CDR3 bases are TGTGCCAGCAGTTACTCGACCAGGCAGTCCAATTCACCCCTCCACTTT. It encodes CASSYSTRQSNSPLHF.

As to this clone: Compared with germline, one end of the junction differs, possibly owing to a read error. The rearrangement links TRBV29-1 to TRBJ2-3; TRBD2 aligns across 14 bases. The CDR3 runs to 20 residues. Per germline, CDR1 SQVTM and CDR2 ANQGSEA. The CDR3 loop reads CSVEGPLPTSGGGSTDTQYF. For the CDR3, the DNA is TGCAGCGTCGAAGGACCCCTCCCGACTAGCGGGGGGGGTAGCACAGATACGCAGTATTTT.

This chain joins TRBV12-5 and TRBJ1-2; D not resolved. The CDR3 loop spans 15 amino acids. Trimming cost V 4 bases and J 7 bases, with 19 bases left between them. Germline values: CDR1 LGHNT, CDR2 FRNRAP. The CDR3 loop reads CASGSFLGGRTGYTF. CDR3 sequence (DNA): TGTGCTAGTGGTTCATTCTTAGGAGGCAGAACTGGCTACACCTTC.

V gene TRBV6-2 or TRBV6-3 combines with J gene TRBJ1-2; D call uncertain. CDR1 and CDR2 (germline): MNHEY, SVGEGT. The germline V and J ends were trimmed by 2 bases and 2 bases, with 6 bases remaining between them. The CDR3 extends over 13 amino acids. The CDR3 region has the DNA TGTGCCAGCAGTTACACGGGGAACTATGGCTACACCTTC. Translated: CASSYTGNYGYTF.

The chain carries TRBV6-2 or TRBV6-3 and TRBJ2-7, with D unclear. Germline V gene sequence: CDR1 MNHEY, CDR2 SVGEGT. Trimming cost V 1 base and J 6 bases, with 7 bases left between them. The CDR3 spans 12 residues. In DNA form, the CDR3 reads TGTGCCAGCAGTTACTTCGAGCGCGAGCAGTACTTC. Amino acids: CASSYFEREQYF.

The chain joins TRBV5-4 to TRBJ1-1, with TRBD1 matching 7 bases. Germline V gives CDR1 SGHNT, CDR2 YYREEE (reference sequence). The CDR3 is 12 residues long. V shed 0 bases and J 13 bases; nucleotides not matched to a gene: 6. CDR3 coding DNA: TGTGCCAGCAGCTTGGACAGGGGCGACGGTTTCTTT. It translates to CASSLDRGDGFF.

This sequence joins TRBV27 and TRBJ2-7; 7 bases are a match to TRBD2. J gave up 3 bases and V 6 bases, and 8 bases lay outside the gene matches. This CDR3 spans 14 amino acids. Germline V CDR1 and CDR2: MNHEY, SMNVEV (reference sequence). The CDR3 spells CASRDGGGHYEQYF. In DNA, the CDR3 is TGTGCCAGCAGGGATGGCGGGGGTCACTACGAGCAGTACTTC.

CDR3 DNA sequence: TGTGCCAGCGAGGAGGGAAGAAGCCCCACCGGGGAGCTGTTTTTT. Translated: CASEEGRSPTGELFF. The chain uses TRBV7-9 and TRBJ2-2, with a weak D call TRBD2 (6 bases). The V gene's germline CDR1 is SEHNR and CDR2 FQNEAQ (reference sequence). V lost 8 bases and J 4 bases, leaving 17 bases between the germline ends. The CDR3 loop spans 15 amino acids.

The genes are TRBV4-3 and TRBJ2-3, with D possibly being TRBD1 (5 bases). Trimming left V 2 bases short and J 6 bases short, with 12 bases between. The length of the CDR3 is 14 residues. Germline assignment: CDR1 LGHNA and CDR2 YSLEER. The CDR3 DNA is TGCGCCAGCAGCCAATTACTACAGGCGGATACGCAGTATTTT. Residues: CASSQLLQADTQYF.

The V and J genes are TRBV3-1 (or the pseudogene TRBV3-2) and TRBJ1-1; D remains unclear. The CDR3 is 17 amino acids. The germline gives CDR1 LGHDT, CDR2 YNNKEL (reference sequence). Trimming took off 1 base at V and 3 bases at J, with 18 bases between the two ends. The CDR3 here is CASSQAREWDCDTEAFF. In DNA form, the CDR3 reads TGTGCCAGCAGCCAAGCGAGGGAATGGGATTGTGACACTGAAGCTTTCTTT.

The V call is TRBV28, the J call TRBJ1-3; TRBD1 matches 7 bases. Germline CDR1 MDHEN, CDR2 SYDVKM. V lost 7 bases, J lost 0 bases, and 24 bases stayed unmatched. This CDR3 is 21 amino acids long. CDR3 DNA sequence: TGTGCCAGCACTCTCTTCCCGGGACAGAAAAAAGAAGACCACTCTGGAAACACCATATATTTT. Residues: CASTLFPGQKKEDHSGNTIYF.

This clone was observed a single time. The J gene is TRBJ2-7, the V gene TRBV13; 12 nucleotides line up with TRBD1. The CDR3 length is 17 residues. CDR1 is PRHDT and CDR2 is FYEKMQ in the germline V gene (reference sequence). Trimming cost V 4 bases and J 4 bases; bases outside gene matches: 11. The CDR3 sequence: CASSWGNPGQGAYEQYF. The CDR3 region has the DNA TGTGCCAGCAGCTGGGGAAACCCGGGACAGGGGGCTTACGAGCAGTACTTC.

The CDR3 sequence: CASSYLGGGGTYEQYF. The CDR3 region has the DNA TGTGCCAGCAGTTACCTCGGCGGGGGGGGGACCTACGAGCAGTACTTC. This chain joins TRBV6-6 and TRBJ2-7; 9 positions agree with TRBD2. V gave up 2 bases and J gave up 2 bases; unmatched junction bases: 7. Germline values: CDR1 MNHNY, CDR2 SVGAGI (reference sequence). This CDR3 spans 16 amino acids.

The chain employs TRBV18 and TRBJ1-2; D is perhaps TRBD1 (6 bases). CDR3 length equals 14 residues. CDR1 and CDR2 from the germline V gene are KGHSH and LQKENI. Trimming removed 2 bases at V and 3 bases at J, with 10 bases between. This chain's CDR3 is CASSPEQGHYGYTF. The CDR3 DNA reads TGTGCCAGCTCACCAGAACAGGGCCACTATGGCTACACCTTC.

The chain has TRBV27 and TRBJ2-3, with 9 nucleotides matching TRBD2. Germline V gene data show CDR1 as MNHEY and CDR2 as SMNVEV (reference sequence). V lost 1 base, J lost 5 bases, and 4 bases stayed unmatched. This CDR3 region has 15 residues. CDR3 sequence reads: CASSLWGGRGDTQYF. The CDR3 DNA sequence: TGTGCCAGCAGTTTATGGGGCGGGAGGGGAGATACGCAGTATTTT.

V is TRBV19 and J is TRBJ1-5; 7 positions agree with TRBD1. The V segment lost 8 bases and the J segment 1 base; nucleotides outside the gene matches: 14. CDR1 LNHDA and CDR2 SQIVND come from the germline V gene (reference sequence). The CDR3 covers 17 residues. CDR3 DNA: TGTGCCAGTTGGGACCTTACAGGGGAAACGAGCAATCAGCCCCAGCATTTT. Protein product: CASWDLTGETSNQPQHF.

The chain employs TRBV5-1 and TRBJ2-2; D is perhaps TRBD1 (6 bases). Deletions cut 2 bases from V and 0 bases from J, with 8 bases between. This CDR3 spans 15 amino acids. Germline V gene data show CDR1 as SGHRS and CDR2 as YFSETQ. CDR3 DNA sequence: TGCGCCAGCAGCTTTCAGGGGCCGAACACCGGGGAGCTGTTTTTT. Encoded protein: CASSFQGPNTGELFF.

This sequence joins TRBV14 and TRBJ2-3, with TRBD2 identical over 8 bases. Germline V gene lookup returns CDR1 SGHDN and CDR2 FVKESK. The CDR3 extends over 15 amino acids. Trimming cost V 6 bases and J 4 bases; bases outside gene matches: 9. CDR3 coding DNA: TGTGCCAGCAGTCGCAGCGGGAGAGGGGCAGATACGCAGTATTTT. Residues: CASSRSGRGADTQYF.

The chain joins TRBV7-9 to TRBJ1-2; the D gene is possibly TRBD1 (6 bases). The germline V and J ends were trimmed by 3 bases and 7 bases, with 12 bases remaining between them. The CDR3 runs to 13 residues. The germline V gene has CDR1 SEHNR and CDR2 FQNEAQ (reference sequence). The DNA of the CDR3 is TGTGCCAGCAGCTTGGAGCAGGGGTCTGGCTACACCTTC. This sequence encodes CASSLEQGSGYTF.